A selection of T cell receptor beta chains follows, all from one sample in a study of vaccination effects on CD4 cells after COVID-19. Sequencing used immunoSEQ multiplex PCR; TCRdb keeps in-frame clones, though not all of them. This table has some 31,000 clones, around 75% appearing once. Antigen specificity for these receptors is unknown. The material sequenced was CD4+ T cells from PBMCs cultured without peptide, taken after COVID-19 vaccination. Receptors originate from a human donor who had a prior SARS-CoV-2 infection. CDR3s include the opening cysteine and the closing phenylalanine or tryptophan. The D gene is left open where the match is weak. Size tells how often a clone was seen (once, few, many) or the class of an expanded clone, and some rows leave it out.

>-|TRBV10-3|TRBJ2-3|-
TGTGCCATCAGTGAGCCGCGCACAGATACGCAGTATTTT
CAISEPRTDTQYF
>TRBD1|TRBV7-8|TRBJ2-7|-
TGTGCCAGCAGCTTACCAGGACAGGGAGCTCCCTACGAGCAGTACTTC
CASSLPGQGAPYEQYF
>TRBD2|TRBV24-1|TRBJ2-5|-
TGTGCCACCAGTGGTGGTAGCGGGGACCAAGAGACCCAGTACTTC
CATSGGSGDQETQYF
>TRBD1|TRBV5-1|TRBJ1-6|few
TGCGCCAGCAGCGAGACAGGGACCTATAATTCACCCCTCCACTTT
CASSETGTYNSPLHF
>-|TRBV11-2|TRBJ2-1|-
TGTGCCAGCAGCGGGACTCCCTTCTCCTACAATGAGCAGTTCTTC
CASSGTPFSYNEQFF
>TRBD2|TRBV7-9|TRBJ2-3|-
TGTGCCAGCAGCTTCGGGACTACGCTTTACACAGATACGCAGTATTTT
CASSFGTTLYTDTQYF
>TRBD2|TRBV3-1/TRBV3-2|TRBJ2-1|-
TGTGCCAGCAGCCTTTACTCAAACCGAGTAGCGGGGGGGCCTGGCTTAAATGAGCAGTTCTTC
CASSLYSNRVAGGPGLNEQFF
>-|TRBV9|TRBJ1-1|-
TGTGCCAGCACGTCAACCCCCCGGGGAGGGTTGGAGAGAACTGAAGCTTTCTTT
CASTSTPRGGLERTEAFF
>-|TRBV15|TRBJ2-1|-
TGTGCCACCAGCATGGAGCGGCCCTACAATGAGCAGTTCTTC
CATSMERPYNEQFF
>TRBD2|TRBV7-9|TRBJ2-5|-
TGTGCCAGCAGCTTACTCGCTAGCGGGAGTGGTGGGGAGACCCAGTACTTC
CASSLLASGSGGETQYF
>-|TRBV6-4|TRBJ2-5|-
TGTGCCAGCAGTGAAGGGGGGAGTCTTAGCAGGCTGGCGTTTCTTGAGACCCAGTACTTC
CASSEGGSLSRLAFLETQYF
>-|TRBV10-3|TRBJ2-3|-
TGTGCCATCAGTGAGTCACGGGATACGCAGTATTTT
CAISESRDTQYF
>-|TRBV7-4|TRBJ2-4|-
TGTGCCAGCAGCTACCGGTATTTTGGGGACATTCAGTACTTC
CASSYRYFGDIQYF
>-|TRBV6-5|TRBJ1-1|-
TGTGCCAGCAGTTACCCTGAAACGGGTGAAGCTTTCTTT
CASSYPETGEAFF
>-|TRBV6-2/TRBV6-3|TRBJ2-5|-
TGTGCCAGCAGTTACCGAGGCAGCTCCCTTGGGTACTCCGCGGAGACCCAGTACTTC
CASSYRGSSLGYSAETQYF
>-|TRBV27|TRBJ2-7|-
TGTGCCAGCAGGGCGATCCGGGCCGGGGGCGAGCAGTACTTC
CASRAIRAGGEQYF
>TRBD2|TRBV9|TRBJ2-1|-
TGTGCCAGCAGCGTCGGGGGGGCCTACAATGAGCAGTTCTTC
CASSVGGAYNEQFF
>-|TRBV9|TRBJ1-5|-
TGTGCCAGCAGCGGACGATATAGCAATCAGCCCCAGCATTTT
CASSGRYSNQPQHF
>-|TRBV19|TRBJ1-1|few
TGTGCCAGTAGAAACAGGGATGGCACTGAAGCTTTCTTT
CASRNRDGTEAFF
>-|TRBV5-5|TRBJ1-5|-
TGTGCCAGCAGCTCCGGGACCTCAGATCAGCCCCAGCATTTT
CASSSGTSDQPQHF
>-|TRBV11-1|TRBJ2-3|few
TGTGCCAGCAGCCCTAGCCTAGCAGATACGCAGTATTTT
CASSPSLADTQYF
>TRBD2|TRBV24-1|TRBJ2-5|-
TGTGCCACCAGTGACCCTGTACAGGGGGCCGGGACTAGCGGACAAGAGACCCAGTACTTC
CATSDPVQGAGTSGQETQYF
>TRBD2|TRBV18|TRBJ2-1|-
TGTGCCAGCAGAACGCGTACGGGGGGATTTTACAATGAGCAGTTCTTC
CASRTRTGGFYNEQFF
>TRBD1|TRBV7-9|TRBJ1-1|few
TGTGCCAGCACCACCGGACAGGTAGCTTTCTTT
CASTTGQVAFF
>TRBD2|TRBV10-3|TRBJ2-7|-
TGTGCCATCAGTTGGACTAGCGTTTCCTACGAGCAGTACTTC
CAISWTSVSYEQYF
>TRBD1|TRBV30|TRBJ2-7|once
TGTGCCTGGAGTGTACGGTACACCTCGGACAGGGTAGAAGAGCAGTACTTC
CAWSVRYTSDRVEEQYF
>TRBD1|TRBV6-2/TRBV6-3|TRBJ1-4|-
TGTGCCAGCAGTTCACCTACAGGGGGGAATGAAAAACTGTTTTTT
CASSSPTGGNEKLFF
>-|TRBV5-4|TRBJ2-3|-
TGTGCCAGCAGCTTTCCCGCAGGGTCAGATACGCAGTATTTT
CASSFPAGSDTQYF
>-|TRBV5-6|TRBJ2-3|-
TGTGCCAGTCATCCAGGGAGCACAGATACGCAGTATTTT
CASHPGSTDTQYF
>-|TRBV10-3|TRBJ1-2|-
TGTGCCATCAGGGCCGAGCGACGGAACTATGGCTACACCTTC
CAIRAERRNYGYTF
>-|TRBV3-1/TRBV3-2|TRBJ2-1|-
TGTGCCAGCAGCCAGACGAGGAATGAGCAGTTCTTC
CASSQTRNEQFF
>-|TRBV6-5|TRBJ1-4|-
TGTGCCAGCAGCCCGGGACACACTAATGAAAAACTGTTTTTT
CASSPGHTNEKLFF
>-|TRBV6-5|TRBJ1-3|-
TGTGCCAGCAGTTCGGACAGTAGGGGAAACACCATATATTTT
CASSSDSRGNTIYF
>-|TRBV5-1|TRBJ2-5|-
TGCGCCAGCAGCCTACTTATGGGGGGCGGGGAGACCCAGTACTTC
CASSLLMGGGETQYF
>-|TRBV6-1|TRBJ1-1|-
TGTGCCAGCGTAGGCCACCAGACAGGGAACACTGAAGCTTTCTTT
CASVGHQTGNTEAFF
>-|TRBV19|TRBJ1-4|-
TGTGCCAGTAGTATCTCGCGACAATTAAGTGCAACTAATGAAAAACTGTTTTTT
CASSISRQLSATNEKLFF
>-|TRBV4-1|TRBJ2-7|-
TGCGCCAGCAGCGCCTGGGGGGCAACCGGGACAGACTACTACGAGCAGTACTTC
CASSAWGATGTDYYEQYF
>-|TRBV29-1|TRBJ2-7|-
TGCAGCGTGGCTAGTCAAGGCGGATACGAGCAGTACTTC
CSVASQGGYEQYF
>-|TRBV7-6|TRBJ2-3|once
TGTGCCAGCAGCCCTATGGGGGGAAGCACAGATACGCAGTATTTT
CASSPMGGSTDTQYF
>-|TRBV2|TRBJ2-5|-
TGTGCCAGCAGTCCCGTAGACAAAGCACAAGAGACCCAGTACTTC
CASSPVDKAQETQYF
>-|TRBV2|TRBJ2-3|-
TGTGCCAGCAGTGGGGTCGGTCCCAGCGATACGCAGTATTTT
CASSGVGPSDTQYF
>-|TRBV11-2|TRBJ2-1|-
TGTGCCAGCAGCCAGAGAAATGAGCAGTTCTTC
CASSQRNEQFF
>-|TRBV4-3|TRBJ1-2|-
TGCGCCAGCAGCCACCGAGGGGGGAACTATGGCTACACCTTC
CASSHRGGNYGYTF